This T cell receptor (beta chain) comes out of a study of CD8+CD57+ T cells in acquired aplastic anemia. This clonotype has a count of ten or more. Losses at the gene ends were 4 bases for V and 4 bases for J; bases not matched to a gene: 4. CDR1 is MRHNA, CDR2 SNTAGT, per germline. The CDR3 is 13 amino acids. According to the study, genomic DNA was the template for TCR beta VDJ and CDR3 profiling. A single record per CDR3 protein comes from TCRdb applying MiXCR to the reads. Of over 150,000 distinct CDR3 sequences detected, around 50% appear once; the ten largest clones hold 2.5% to 3%. Selection for sequencing was limited to patients who had shown CD8+CD57+ cell expansion by flow cytometry.

This TCR was sampled from a human donor with aplastic anemia. V usage is TRBV6-4 and J usage is TRBJ2-7, with 7 bases fitting TRBD1. Material: sorted CD4+, CD8+, or CD8+CD57+ T cells (not recorded which) from PBMCs. CDR3 sequence (DNA): TGTGCCAGCAGTGTCCTACAGGGGTACGAGCAGTACTTC. It is translated as CASSVLQGYEQYF.